One and the same sample provided the 26 T cell receptor beta chains below, sequenced in a study of post-analysis software for immune sequencing data. Whole-study findings and limits: Patients used about 5 TRBV segments, including TRBV5-6, TRBV5-1 and TRBV20-1, more often than controls.

For these receptors, no antigen is known. The authors incorporated unique molecular identifiers into the TCR beta cDNA libraries. TCRdb re-called the PCR reads through MiXCR, storing one row per CDR3 protein. Here the sample spans hundreds of thousands of distinct CDR3 sequences, roughly 40% being singletons. Sequences were obtained from blood. These receptors were collected from a girl under 18 with multiple sclerosis.

The V and J genes are TRBV29-1 and TRBJ2-7; TRBD2 agrees at 7 bases. The CDR3 runs 15 residues. CDR1 SQVTM and CDR2 ANQGSEA come from the germline V gene. V dropped 2 bases and J dropped 1; count of bases not matched to a gene: 8. The CDR3 is CSVEIGRETSYEQYF. The DNA of the CDR3 is TGCAGCGTTGAAATTGGGAGGGAAACATCCTACGAGCAGTACTTC.

The J gene is TRBJ2-2, the V gene TRBV29-1; 9 nucleotides line up with TRBD2. The V and J ends lost 5 bases and 2 bases, in that order; junction bases with no gene match: 6. The CDR3 covers 15 residues. Germline V gene sequence: CDR1 SQVTM, CDR2 ANQGSEA. The CDR3 nucleotides are TGCAGCGTTCCGCTAGCGGGACTAAACACCGGGGAGCTGTTTTTT. Translation gives CSVPLAGLNTGELFF.

The V and J genes are TRBV9 and TRBJ2-7; TRBD2 agrees at 8 bases. V lost 0 bases to trimming and J lost 5 bases; unmatched junction nucleotides: 4. The CDR3 has 14 amino acids. Per the germline V gene, CDR1 is SGDLS and CDR2 is YYNGEE. The CDR3 loop is CASSVVGGADEQYF. CDR3 sequence (DNA): TGTGCCAGCAGCGTAGTCGGGGGGGCGGACGAGCAGTACTTC.

The chain carries TRBV9 and TRBJ1-1, with a possible D match to TRBD1 (5 bases). V dropped 0 bases and J dropped 3 bases, with 9 bases sitting between them. The CDR3 totals 14 residues. Germline CDR1 and CDR2: SGDLS and YYNGEE. Here the CDR3 reads CASSVARVDTEAFF. CDR3 DNA sequence: TGTGCCAGCAGCGTAGCCAGGGTTGACACTGAAGCTTTCTTT.

This rearrangement joins TRBV29-1 to TRBJ1-1; 9 positions match TRBD1. CDR1 SQVTM and CDR2 ANQGSEA come from the germline V gene. The CDR3 spans 17 residues. V lost 4 bases to trimming and J lost 11 bases; unmatched junction nucleotides: 23. CDR3 amino acids: CSVAPLGGDDRGSVAFF. CDR3 in DNA: TGCAGCGTTGCCCCCCTCGGCGGTGATGACAGGGGGTCGGTTGCTTTCTTT.

The chain has TRBV6-5 and TRBJ1-6; tentative D call: TRBD1 (5 bases). V was cut by 0 bases and J by 9 bases, with 9 bases left in between. The CDR3 sequence is 14 residues long. Germline CDR1 MNHEY, CDR2 SVGAGI. The CDR3 loop is CASSYSYRGSPLHF. In DNA form, the CDR3 reads TGTGCCAGCAGTTACTCGTATAGGGGTTCACCCCTCCACTTT.

The V and J genes are TRBV6-5 and TRBJ1-2; D possibly corresponds to TRBD1 (5 bases). Trimming took 7 bases from V and 4 from J, leaving 13 bases between them. The CDR3 covers 13 residues. The germline CDR1 and CDR2 sequences are MNHEY and SVGAGI. The CDR3 coding sequence is TGTGCCAGCATTGGACATCTTCGCTATGGCTACACCTTC. Its protein product is CASIGHLRYGYTF.

This clonotype was detected many times. The chain employs TRBV12-3 or TRBV12-4 and TRBJ2-7; TRBD1 might be the D (5 bases). The CDR3 runs 14 residues. Trimming left V 6 bases short and J 2 bases short, with 14 bases between. The CDR3 sequence is CASRRGHSPYEQYF. The CDR3 DNA sequence: TGTGCCAGCAGACGCGGACACAGCCCCTACGAGCAGTACTTC.

The chain has TRBV9 and TRBJ2-7; the match to TRBD2 covers 8 bases. The germline V gene encodes CDR1 SGDLS and CDR2 YYNGEE. The CDR3 loop spans 14 amino acids. V shed 2 bases and J 1 base; nucleotides not matched to a gene: 2. The CDR3 loop reads CASSVGLASYEQYF. The CDR3 DNA reads TGTGCCAGCAGCGTCGGACTAGCTTCCTACGAGCAGTACTTC.

V gene TRBV12-3 or TRBV12-4 combines with J gene TRBJ2-3, with TRBD2 matching over 7 bases. V lost 6 bases to trimming and J lost 2 bases; unmatched junction nucleotides: 5. This CDR3 has 14 residues. The CDR3, as DNA: TGTGCCAGCAGACCGGGACTACACACAGATACGCAGTATTTT. This sequence encodes CASRPGLHTDTQYF.

This clonotype turned up a few times. This chain joins TRBV20-1 and TRBJ2-6, with 10 bases fitting TRBD1. CDR1 DFQATT and CDR2 SNEGSKA come from the germline V gene (reference sequence). The CDR3 is 17 amino acids. V lost 5 bases and J lost 2; bases outside the gene matches: 9. CDR3 DNA: TGCAGTGCTGGTCACCGGGACAGGGGTGCTGGGGCCAACGTCCTGACTTTC. Protein: CSAGHRDRGAGANVLTF.

The chain is built from TRBV3-1 and TRBJ2-3; D is possibly TRBD2 (5 bases). V was pared by 5 bases and J by 1 base, with 13 bases between. This CDR3 is 15 amino acids long. Germline assignment: CDR1 LGHDT and CDR2 YNNKEL (reference sequence). The CDR3 sequence is CASSKRALGTDTQYF. The CDR3, as DNA: TGTGCCAGCAGCAAGAGGGCCCTCGGCACAGATACGCAGTATTTT.

The chain links TRBV20-1 to TRBJ2-7; the match to TRBD2 covers 8 bases. V was pared by 1 base and J by 2 bases, with 4 bases of the junction left unmatched. Germline loops: CDR1 DFQATT, CDR2 SNEGSKA (reference sequence). The CDR3 runs to 14 residues. The CDR3 is CSARGTGGPYEQYF. Here the CDR3 DNA reads TGCAGTGCTAGAGGGACGGGAGGGCCCTACGAGCAGTACTTC.

The rearrangement joins TRBV4-1 to TRBJ2-1; D uncertain. This CDR3 has 15 residues. Germline values: CDR1 MGHRA, CDR2 YSYEKL. V shed 0 bases and J shed 1 base, with 7 bases lying between them. DNA for the CDR3: TGCGCCAGCAGCCAAGAACGGGTTTCCTACAATGAGCAGTTCTTC. It specifies CASSQERVSYNEQFF.

V and J are TRBV5-1 and TRBJ1-1; maybe TRBD1 (5 bases). V gave up 7 bases and J gave up 1 base, with 11 bases separating them. The CDR3 runs to 13 residues. Germline V gene lookup returns CDR1 SGHRS and CDR2 YFSETQ. CDR3 amino acids: CASATGGNTEAFF. CDR3 DNA sequence: TGCGCCAGCGCGACCGGGGGGAACACTGAAGCTTTCTTT.

The V and J genes are TRBV6-6 and TRBJ2-1; the D is unclear. CDR1 MNHNY and CDR2 SVGAGI come from the germline V gene (reference sequence). V was shortened by 2 bases and J by 8 bases, with 4 bases between the two germline ends. This CDR3 is built from 11 residues. CDR3 sequence reads: CASSYPYEQFF. The DNA for the CDR3 is TGTGCCAGCAGTTACCCGTATGAGCAGTTCTTC.

CDR3 amino acids: CASSPMGVGNEQFF. The CDR3 nucleotides are TGTGCCAGCAGCCCCATGGGGGTAGGCAATGAGCAGTTCTTC. V and J are TRBV7-3 and TRBJ2-1; D may correspond to TRBD1 or TRBD2 (5 bases each). Germline-derived CDR1 and CDR2 are SGHTA and FQGTGA. The germline V and J ends were trimmed by 5 bases and 6 bases, with 14 bases remaining between them. This CDR3 comprises 14 residues. The whole variable domain, remainder taken from reference TRBV7-3 and TRBJ2-1, is GAGVSQTPSNKVTEKGKYVELRCDPISGHTALYWYRQSLGQGPEFLIYFQGTGAADDSGLPNDRFFAVRPEGSVSTLKIQRTERGDSAVYLCASSPMGVGNEQFFGPGTRLTVL.

This rearrangement joins TRBV5-1 to TRBJ2-5; TRBD2 aligns across 14 bases. Germline V lookup: CDR1 SGHRS, CDR2 YFSETQ. J was trimmed by 3 bases and V by 3 bases; bases with no gene match: 4. The CDR3 length is 16 residues. Here the CDR3 DNA reads TGCGCCAGCAGCTCAGGGACTAGCGGGAGAAAAGAGACCCAGTACTTC. Translated, it gives CASSSGTSGRKETQYF.

This clonotype was found a few times. The chain couples TRBV5-1 to TRBJ2-7, with TRBD1 matching over 8 bases. V trimming: 5 bases; J trimming: 3 bases; junction bases outside the gene matches: 13. The germline gives CDR1 SGHRS, CDR2 YFSETQ. The CDR3 runs to 16 residues. The CDR3 region has the DNA TGCGCCAGCAGTTCAGCTTCCGGGACAGGCCGCTACGAGCAGTACTTC. Protein product: CASSSASGTGRYEQYF.

The chain carries TRBV4-1 and TRBJ1-1, with D tentatively TRBD1 (6 bases). V shed 3 bases and J shed 3 bases, with 11 bases lying between them. The CDR3 length is 14 residues. The germline V gene encodes CDR1 MGHRA and CDR2 YSYEKL. CDR3 loop: CASSQGWTDTEAFF. CDR3 DNA sequence: TGCGCCAGCAGCCAGGGTTGGACAGACACTGAAGCTTTCTTT.

Only a few counts were recorded for this clonotype. The rearrangement links TRBV20-1 to TRBJ2-7; 10 bases match TRBD1. With V trimmed by 6 bases and J by 4 bases, 6 bases remained unmatched. The CDR3 extends over 13 amino acids. Looked up from germline, CDR1 is DFQATT and CDR2 is SNEGSKA (reference sequence). The CDR3 DNA reads TGCAGTGCCCTCCGGGACAGGGGATACGAGCAGTACTTC. Protein sequence: CSALRDRGYEQYF.

V usage is TRBV5-1 and J usage is TRBJ2-7, with 10 nucleotides matching TRBD1. The CDR3 extends over 15 amino acids. V dropped 2 bases and J dropped 2; count of bases not matched to a gene: 4. Germline CDR1 and CDR2: SGHRS and YFSETQ. The CDR3 DNA follows: TGCGCCAGCAGCTTTTGGGACAGGGGAACCTACGAGCAGTACTTC. It yields the protein CASSFWDRGTYEQYF.

V and J are TRBV6-4 and TRBJ2-3; perhaps TRBD2 as D (5 bases). V was pared by 4 bases and J by 4 bases, with 12 bases between. CDR1 is MRHNA, CDR2 SNTAGT, per germline. There are 14 residues in the CDR3. DNA for the CDR3: TGTGCCAGCAGTGCCCAACTAGGCGCAGATACGCAGTATTTT. As protein: CASSAQLGADTQYF.

This clonotype was counted only a few times. The rearrangement uses TRBV4-1 and TRBJ2-5; 8 bases line up with TRBD2. CDR1 is MGHRA, CDR2 YSYEKL, per germline. J gave up 4 bases and V 4 bases, and 14 bases lay outside the gene matches. This CDR3 has 17 residues. For the CDR3, the DNA is TGCGCCAGCAGCCGTTGGAATCTACTAGCGGTATCAGAGACCCAGTACTTC. It specifies CASSRWNLLAVSETQYF.

J is TRBJ2-1 and V is TRBV5-1, with 8 bases that match TRBD1. The ends lost 2 bases at V and 7 bases at J; junction bases unmatched: 2. This CDR3 contains 13 residues. Germline V gene data show CDR1 as SGHRS and CDR2 as YFSETQ. The CDR3 DNA reads as TGCGCCAGCAGCTTACGGGACAGGAATGAGCAGTTCTTC. This encodes CASSLRDRNEQFF.

The chain employs TRBV10-3 and TRBJ2-1; 11 bases map to TRBD2. The CDR3 is 18 amino acids. Germline-derived CDR1 and CDR2 are ENHRY and SYGVKD. The junction had 11 bases not matched to a gene; V was cut back by 2 bases and J by 5 bases. Here the CDR3 DNA reads TGTGCCATCAGTGAGCAGTTGGCACTAGCGGGAGATCACAATGAGCAGTTCTTC. The encoded protein is CAISEQLALAGDHNEQFF.